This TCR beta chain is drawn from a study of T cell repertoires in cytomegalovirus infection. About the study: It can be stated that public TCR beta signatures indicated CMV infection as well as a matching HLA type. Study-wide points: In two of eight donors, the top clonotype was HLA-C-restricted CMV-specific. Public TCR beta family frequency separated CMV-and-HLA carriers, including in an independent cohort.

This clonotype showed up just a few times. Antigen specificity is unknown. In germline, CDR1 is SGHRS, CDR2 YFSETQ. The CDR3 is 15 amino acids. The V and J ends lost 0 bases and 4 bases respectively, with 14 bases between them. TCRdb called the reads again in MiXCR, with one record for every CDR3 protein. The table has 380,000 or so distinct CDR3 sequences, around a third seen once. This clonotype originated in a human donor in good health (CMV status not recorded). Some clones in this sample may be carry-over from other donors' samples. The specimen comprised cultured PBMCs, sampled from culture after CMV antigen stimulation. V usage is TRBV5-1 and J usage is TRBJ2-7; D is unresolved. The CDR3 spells CASSLDGSFQYEQYF. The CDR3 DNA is TGCGCCAGCAGCTTGGACGGGTCCTTCCAATACGAGCAGTACTTC. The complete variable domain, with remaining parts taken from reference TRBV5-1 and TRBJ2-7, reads KAGVTQTPRYLIKTRGQQVTLSCSPISGHRSVSWYQQTPGQGLQFLFEYFSETQRNKGNFPGRFSGRQFSNSRSEMNVSTLELGDSALYLCASSLDGSFQYEQYFGPGTRLTVT.